This TCR beta chain was sequenced during a study of T cell responses to AZD1222 COVID-19 vaccine. The V gene's germline CDR1 is GTSNPN and CDR2 SVGIG (reference sequence). Trimming pared 5 bases from V and 3 bases from J, leaving 20 bases between. The CDR3 covers 16 residues. The protocol was immunoSEQ multiplex PCR, while the TCRdb copy is restricted to in-frame clones and leaves out a portion. The sample lists 120,000 or so clones; 92% were seen once. This TCR derives from an adult in good health. The chain links TRBV30 to TRBJ2-1; D possibly uses TRBD1 or TRBD2 (5 bases each). The sample was peripheral blood, taken on day 0 of AZD1222 vaccination. The CDR3 is CAWELRGASNYNEQFF. The CDR3 DNA reads as TGTGCCTGGGAACTCCGAGGGGCTTCGAACTACAATGAGCAGTTCTTC. Full variable domain (outside the CDR3, taken from reference TRBV30 and TRBJ2-1): SQTIHQWPATLVQPVGSPLSLECTVEGTSNPNLYWYRQAAGRGLQLLFYSVGIGQISSEVPQNLSASRPQDRQFILSSKKLLLSDSGFYLCAWELRGASNYNEQFFGPGTRLTVL.